A selection of T cell receptor beta chains follows, all from one sample in a study of T cell repertoires in cytomegalovirus infection. TCRdb independently ran MiXCR on the reads; one entry per CDR3 protein. The repertoire consists of some 220,000 distinct CDR3 sequences, with 35% to 40% occurring once and the leading ten covering approximately 60%. Antigens of these TCRs are unknown. The input for sequencing was CD8+ T cells from cultured PBMCs, taken from culture after CMV antigen stimulation. The receptors originated from a human donor in good health (CMV status not recorded). Some clones in this sample may be carry-over from other donors' samples. CDR3s include the opening cysteine and the closing phenylalanine or tryptophan. Each record gives: J gene, clone size, V gene, D gene, CDR3 protein, CDR3 DNA. The D gene is left open where the match is weak. Size is stated for part of the rows, as once, few or many counts, or as a class when the clone is expanded.

J gene: TRBJ2-3; clone size: once; V gene: TRBV9; D gene: -; CDR3 protein: CASSGAVGETDTQYF; CDR3 DNA: TGTGCCAGCAGCGGGGCTGTGGGGGAGACAGATACGCAGTATTTT
J gene: TRBJ1-2; clone size: -; V gene: TRBV27; D gene: TRBD1; CDR3 protein: CASSLTPGQGGYGYTF; CDR3 DNA: TGTGCCAGCAGTCTTACACCGGGACAGGGGGGCTATGGCTACACCTTC
J gene: TRBJ2-1; clone size: -; V gene: TRBV6-5; D gene: -; CDR3 protein: CASSPLRRGNNEQFF; CDR3 DNA: TGTGCCAGCAGTCCTCTTCGGCGGGGTAACAATGAGCAGTTCTTC
J gene: TRBJ1-3; clone size: few; V gene: TRBV12-5; D gene: -; CDR3 protein: CASARYPGGNTIYF; CDR3 DNA: TGTGCTAGTGCCCGTTACCCAGGGGGAAACACCATATATTTT
J gene: TRBJ2-1; clone size: -; V gene: TRBV6-1; D gene: TRBD1; CDR3 protein: CASIRDRDNEQFF; CDR3 DNA: TGTGCCAGCATTCGGGACAGGGATAATGAGCAGTTCTTC
J gene: TRBJ2-2; clone size: few; V gene: TRBV27; D gene: -; CDR3 protein: CASSFLGSSTGELFF; CDR3 DNA: TGTGCCAGCAGTTTCTTGGGGAGTAGCACCGGGGAGCTGTTTTTT
J gene: TRBJ1-6; clone size: -; V gene: TRBV10-3; D gene: TRBD1; CDR3 protein: CAISAEQGENSPLHF; CDR3 DNA: TGTGCCATCAGTGCGGAACAGGGGGAAAATTCACCCCTCCACTTT
J gene: TRBJ2-7; clone size: few; V gene: TRBV12-3/TRBV12-4; D gene: TRBD2; CDR3 protein: CASSLSGREVSSYEQYF; CDR3 DNA: TGTGCCAGCAGTTTGAGTGGACGGGAGGTCAGCTCCTACGAGCAGTACTTC
J gene: TRBJ2-7; clone size: few; V gene: TRBV7-9; D gene: -; CDR3 protein: CASNGAATYEQYF; CDR3 DNA: TGTGCCAGCAATGGGGCAGCAACCTACGAGCAGTACTTC
J gene: TRBJ2-1; clone size: many; V gene: TRBV7-3; D gene: TRBD1; CDR3 protein: CASSSRQGEENEQFF; CDR3 DNA: TGTGCCAGCAGCTCGCGACAGGGGGAGGAAAATGAGCAGTTCTTC